Listed here are 3 T cell receptor beta chains from one sample, sequenced in a study of CD8 T cells in ankylosing spondylitis. TCRdb independently ran MiXCR on the 5' RACE reads; one entry per CDR3 protein. The sample records a few hundred thousand distinct CDR3 sequences, about a sixth being singletons. The sample taken for sequencing was blood, either unsorted or a sorted T cell fraction (not recorded which). The receptors were gathered from a male donor with ankylosing spondylitis or in good health (not recorded which).

This clonotype was counted ten times or more. The V call is TRBV29-1, the J call TRBJ2-5; D is possibly TRBD2 (6 bases). The V end was cut by 2 bases, the J end by 0 bases, with 13 bases between. CDR3 length: 15 amino acids. The germline V gene encodes CDR1 SQVTM and CDR2 ANQGSEA. The CDR3: CSVEPGLKNQETQYF. CDR3 nucleotides: TGCAGCGTTGAACCCGGACTAAAAAACCAAGAGACCCAGTACTTC.

The V and J genes are TRBV24-1 and TRBJ2-7; 8 bases are a match to TRBD1. The trim removed 4 bases at V and 2 bases at J, leaving 6 bases unmatched. This CDR3 contains 15 residues. Germline V lookup: CDR1 KGHDR, CDR2 SFDVKD. The CDR3 sequence is CATSEYGQGTYEQYF. The CDR3 DNA reads as TGTGCCACCAGTGAATACGGACAGGGTACCTACGAGCAGTACTTC.

This clonotype was seen only a few times. The J gene is TRBJ1-2, the V gene TRBV6-1; D possibly corresponds to TRBD1 (5 bases). From germline, CDR1 is MNHNS and CDR2 SASEGT. Trimming left V 8 bases short and J 7 bases short, with 23 bases between. CDR3 length: 15 amino acids. The CDR3 reads CASSPRRGMRRGYTF. As DNA, the CDR3 is TGTGCCAGCTCCCCCCGTAGGGGTATGCGGCGTGGCTACACCTTC.